This T cell receptor beta chain derives from a study of human T cells and chemical hapten exposure. For the study at large: TCR yields per sample varied, mainly owing to small pooled library volume differences.

Germline-derived CDR1 and CDR2 are MNHNS and SASEGT. CDR3 size: 15 residues. The V gene end was trimmed by 2 bases and the J gene end by 4 bases; junction bases not matched to a gene: 3. TCRdb passed the RACE reads through MiXCR, listing each CDR3 protein once. In the table there are 350,000 to 400,000 distinct CDR3 sequences, approximately 5% of which are singletons. Time point denoted: pre-sensitization, week 0. The treatment denotes: therapeutic diphenylcyclopropenone sensitization with weekly scalp DPC. The sequencing used whole blood, collected in connection with sensitization to the hapten diphenylcyclopropenone (DPC). This TCR was sampled from a woman between 45 and 60 years old with alopecia areata. Some clones in this sample may be carry-over from other donors' samples. The rearrangement uses TRBV6-1 and TRBJ1-2; 11 nucleotides align to TRBD1. The DNA for the CDR3 is TGTGCCAGCAGTGAAAGGGGGACAGGGGGCTATGGCTACACCTTC. It yields the protein CASSERGTGGYGYTF.